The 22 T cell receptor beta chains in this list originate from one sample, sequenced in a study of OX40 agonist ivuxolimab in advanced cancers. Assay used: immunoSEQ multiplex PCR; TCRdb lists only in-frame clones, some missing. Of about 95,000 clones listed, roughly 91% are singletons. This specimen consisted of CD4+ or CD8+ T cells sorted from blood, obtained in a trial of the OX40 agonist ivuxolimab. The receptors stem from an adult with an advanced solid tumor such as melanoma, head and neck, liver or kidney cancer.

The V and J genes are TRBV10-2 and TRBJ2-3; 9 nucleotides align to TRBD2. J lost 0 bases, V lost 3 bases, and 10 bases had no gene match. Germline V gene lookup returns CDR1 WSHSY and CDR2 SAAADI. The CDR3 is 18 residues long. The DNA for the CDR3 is TGCGCCAGCAGTGATAGTTGGCGGGAGGGTCCAAGCACAGATACGCAGTATTTT. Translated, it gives CASSDSWREGPSTDTQYF.

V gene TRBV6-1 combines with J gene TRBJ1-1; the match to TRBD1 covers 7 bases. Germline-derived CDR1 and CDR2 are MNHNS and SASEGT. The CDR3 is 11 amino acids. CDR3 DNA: TGTCCTAACAGGGGTGGCACTGAAGCTTTCTTT. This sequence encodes CPNRGGTEAFF.

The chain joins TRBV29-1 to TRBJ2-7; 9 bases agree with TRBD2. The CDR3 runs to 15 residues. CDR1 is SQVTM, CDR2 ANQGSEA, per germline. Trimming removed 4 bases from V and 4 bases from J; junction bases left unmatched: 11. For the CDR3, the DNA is TGCAGCGTTGGGGTAGCGGGAGTCCGGAATTACGAGCAGTACTTC. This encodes CSVGVAGVRNYEQYF.

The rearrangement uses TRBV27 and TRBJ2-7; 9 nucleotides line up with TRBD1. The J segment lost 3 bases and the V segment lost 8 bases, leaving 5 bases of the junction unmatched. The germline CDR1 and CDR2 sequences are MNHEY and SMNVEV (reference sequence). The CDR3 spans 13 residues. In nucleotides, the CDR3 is TGTGCCAGCGGGGGACAGGGTCGCTACGAGCAGTACTTC. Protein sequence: CASGGQGRYEQYF.

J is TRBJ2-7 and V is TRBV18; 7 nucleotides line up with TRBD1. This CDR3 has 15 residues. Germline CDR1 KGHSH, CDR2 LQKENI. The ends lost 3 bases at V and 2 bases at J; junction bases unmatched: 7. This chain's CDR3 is CASSPPTGKTYEQYF. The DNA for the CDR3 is TGTGCCAGCTCACCCCCGACAGGGAAAACCTACGAGCAGTACTTC.

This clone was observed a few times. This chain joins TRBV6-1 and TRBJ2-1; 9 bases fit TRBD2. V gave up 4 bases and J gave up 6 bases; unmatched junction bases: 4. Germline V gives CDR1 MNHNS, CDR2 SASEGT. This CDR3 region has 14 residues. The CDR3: CASSVSLAGNEQFF. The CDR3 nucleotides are TGTGCCAGCAGTGTTTCACTAGCGGGCAATGAGCAGTTCTTC.

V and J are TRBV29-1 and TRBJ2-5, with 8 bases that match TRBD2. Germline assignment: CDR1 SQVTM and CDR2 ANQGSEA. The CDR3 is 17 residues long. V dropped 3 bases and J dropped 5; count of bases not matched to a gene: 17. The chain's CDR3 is CSVEYAPGGARGETQYF. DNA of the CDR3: TGCAGCGTTGAGTACGCCCCCGGGGGGGCCCGGGGGGAGACCCAGTACTTC.

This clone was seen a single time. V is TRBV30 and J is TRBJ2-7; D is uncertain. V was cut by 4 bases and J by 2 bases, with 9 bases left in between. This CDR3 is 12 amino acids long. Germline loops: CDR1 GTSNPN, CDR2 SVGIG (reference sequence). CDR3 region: CAWMGLAYEQYF. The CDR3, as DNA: TGTGCCTGGATGGGCCTGGCCTACGAGCAGTACTTC.

This CDR3 is CASSGLASGSEQFF. The CDR3 DNA is TGTGCCAGCAGCGGGCTAGCGTCCGGTAGTGAGCAGTTCTTC. The J gene is TRBJ2-1, the V gene TRBV9; D possibly corresponds to TRBD2 (6 bases). The V gene lost 3 bases and the J gene lost 9 bases, with 16 bases spanning the gap. The germline V gene encodes CDR1 SGDLS and CDR2 YYNGEE. CDR3 length equals 14 residues.

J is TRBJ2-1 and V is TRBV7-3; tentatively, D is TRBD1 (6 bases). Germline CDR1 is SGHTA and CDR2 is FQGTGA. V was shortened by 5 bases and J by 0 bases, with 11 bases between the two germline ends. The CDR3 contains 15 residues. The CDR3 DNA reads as TGTGCCAGCAGCGCACTAGGGGGCTCCTACAATGAGCAGTTCTTC. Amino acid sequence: CASSALGGSYNEQFF.

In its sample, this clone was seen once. CDR3 nucleotides: TGTGCCAGCACCAAGACAGGGGAAGCCTACGAGCAGTACTTC. Its protein product is CASTKTGEAYEQYF. The rearrangement joins TRBV28 to TRBJ2-7; 8 bases agree with TRBD1. The V gene end was trimmed by 7 bases and the J gene end by 2 bases; junction bases not matched to a gene: 7. Germline CDR1 MDHEN, CDR2 SYDVKM. The CDR3 covers 14 residues.

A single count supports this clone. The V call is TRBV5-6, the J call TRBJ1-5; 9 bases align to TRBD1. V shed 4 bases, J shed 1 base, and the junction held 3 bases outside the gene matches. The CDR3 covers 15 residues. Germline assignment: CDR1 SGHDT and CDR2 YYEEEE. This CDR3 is CASSLDRGSNQPQHF. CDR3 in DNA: TGTGCCAGCAGCCTGGACAGGGGAAGCAATCAGCCCCAGCATTTT.

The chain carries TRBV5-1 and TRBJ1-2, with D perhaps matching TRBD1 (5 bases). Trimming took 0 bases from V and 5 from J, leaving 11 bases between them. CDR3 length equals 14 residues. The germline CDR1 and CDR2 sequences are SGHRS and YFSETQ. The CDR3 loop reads CASSLVGTEYGYTF. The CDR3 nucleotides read TGCGCCAGCAGCTTGGTCGGGACTGAATATGGCTACACCTTC.

CDR3 sequence: CASSLSEGRGYEQYF. The CDR3 coding sequence is TGTGCCAGCAGCCTCAGTGAGGGTCGGGGCTACGAGCAGTACTTC. The V gene is TRBV7-2, the J gene TRBJ2-7, with a weak D call TRBD2 (5 bases). The germline V gene encodes CDR1 SGHTA and CDR2 FQGNSA. V was pared by 5 bases and J by 3 bases, with 17 bases between. This CDR3 is 15 amino acids long.

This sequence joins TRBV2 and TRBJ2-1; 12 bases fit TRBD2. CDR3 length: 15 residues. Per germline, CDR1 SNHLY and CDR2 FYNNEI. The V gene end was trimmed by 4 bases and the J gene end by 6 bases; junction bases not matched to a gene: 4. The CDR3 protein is CASSGRTSGINEQFF. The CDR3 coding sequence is TGTGCCAGCAGTGGAAGGACTAGCGGGATCAATGAGCAGTTCTTC.

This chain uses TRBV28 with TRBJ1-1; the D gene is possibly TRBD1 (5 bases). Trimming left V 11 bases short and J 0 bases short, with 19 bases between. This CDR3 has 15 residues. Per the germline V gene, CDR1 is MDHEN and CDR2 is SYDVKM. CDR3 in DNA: TGTGCCGCGGGGGATTTCCGATCCATGAACACTGAAGCTTTCTTT. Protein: CAAGDFRSMNTEAFF.

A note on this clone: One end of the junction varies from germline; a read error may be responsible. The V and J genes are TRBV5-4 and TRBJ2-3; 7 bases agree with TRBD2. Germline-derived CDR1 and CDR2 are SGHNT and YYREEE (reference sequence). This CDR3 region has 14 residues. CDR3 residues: CASSLTPERDRQYF. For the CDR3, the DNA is TGTGCCAGCAGCTTGACTCCCGAGCGGGATAGGCAGTATTTT.

This CDR3 is CAWSVLDRDTPEQYF. CDR3 sequence (DNA): TGTGCCTGGAGTGTCTTGGACAGGGATACCCCCGAGCAGTACTTC. The rearrangement joins TRBV30 to TRBJ2-7; 8 positions match TRBD1. Germline V gene sequence: CDR1 GTSNPN, CDR2 SVGIG (reference sequence). This CDR3 is built from 15 residues. V shed 0 bases and J 6 bases; nucleotides not matched to a gene: 10.

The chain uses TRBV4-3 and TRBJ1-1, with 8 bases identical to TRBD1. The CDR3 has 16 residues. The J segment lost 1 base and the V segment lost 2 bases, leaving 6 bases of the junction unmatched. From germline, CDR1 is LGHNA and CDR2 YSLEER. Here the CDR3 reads CASSQTPGTGNTEAFF. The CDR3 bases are TGCGCCAGCAGCCAAACTCCCGGGACAGGGAACACTGAAGCTTTCTTT.

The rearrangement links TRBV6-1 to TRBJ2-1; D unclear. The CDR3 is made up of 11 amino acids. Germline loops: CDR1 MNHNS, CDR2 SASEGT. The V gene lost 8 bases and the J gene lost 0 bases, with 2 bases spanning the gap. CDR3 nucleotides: TGTGCCAGCGGCTCCTACAATGAGCAGTTCTTC. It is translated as CASGSYNEQFF.

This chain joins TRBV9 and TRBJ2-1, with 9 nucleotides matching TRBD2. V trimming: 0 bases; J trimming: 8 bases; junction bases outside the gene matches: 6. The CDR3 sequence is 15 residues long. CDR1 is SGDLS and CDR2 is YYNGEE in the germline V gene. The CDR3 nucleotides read TGTGCCAGCAGCGTAGAAGGGACTAGCCGGGATGAGCAGTTCTTC. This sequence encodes CASSVEGTSRDEQFF. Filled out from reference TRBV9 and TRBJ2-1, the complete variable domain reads DSGVTQTPKHLITATGQRVTLRCSPRSGDLSVYWYQQSLDQGLQFLIQYYNGEERAKGNILERFSAQQFPDLHSELNLSSLELGDSALYFCASSVEGTSRDEQFFGPGTRLTVL.

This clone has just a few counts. The CDR3 DNA is TGTGCCAGCAGCAACACCGGGGAGCTGTTTTTT. Protein: CASSNTGELFF. V is TRBV4-2 and J is TRBJ2-2, with D hard to call. Germline CDR1 reads LGHNA; CDR2 reads YNFKEQ. The CDR3 extends over 11 amino acids. Trimming left V 5 bases short and J 2 bases short, with 0 bases between.